A single sample gave rise to the 25 T cell receptor beta chains below, sequenced in a study of blood T cell repertoires in COVID-19. Clones were sequenced by immunoSEQ multiplex PCR, and TCRdb holds only the in-frame ones, with some missing. Counted here are fewer than 400,000 clones, 80% to 90% occurring once; the ten biggest clones make up 8.5% to 10%. The material sequenced was PBMCs or T cells enriched from blood (not recorded which). The receptors stem from a woman between 18 and 29 years old who had recovered from COVID-19.

This clone was detected once. The V gene is TRBV9, the J gene TRBJ1-1; unclear D gene. CDR1 SGDLS and CDR2 YYNGEE come from the germline V gene. V lost 0 bases and J 1 base, leaving 7 bases between the germline ends. This CDR3 has 14 amino acids. Here the CDR3 reads CASSVEQKNTEAFF. In DNA, the CDR3 is TGTGCCAGCAGCGTAGAACAGAAGAACACTGAAGCTTTCTTT.

A single count supports this clone. The chain joins TRBV11-3 to TRBJ2-1; TRBD1 matches at 7 bases. The CDR3 has 15 amino acids. CDR1 and CDR2 (germline): SGHNT, YENEEA. Trimming cost V 0 bases and J 6 bases; bases outside gene matches: 5. CDR3 in amino acids: CASSLDPGGFNEQFF. CDR3 bases: TGTGCCAGCAGCTTAGATCCAGGGGGATTCAATGAGCAGTTCTTC.

In its sample, this clone was seen once. The chain couples TRBV21-1 to TRBJ2-7; no check of the table's D call, TRBD1, against the DNA was made. TRBV21-1 is recorded as a pseudogene. The CDR3 is 19 residues long. The CDR3 sequence is CASSKGPRGSGGVSYEQYF. The CDR3 DNA follows: TGTGCCAGCAGCAAAGGCCCCCGGGGGTCAGGGGGCGTCTCCTACGAGCAGTACTTC.

This clone was found many times. The CDR3 protein is CASSQGEPGQNLEQYF. The CDR3 DNA sequence: TGCGCCAGCAGCCAAGGGGAACCGGGACAGAACTTGGAGCAGTACTTC. The chain links TRBV4-1 to TRBJ2-7; TRBD1 aligns across 7 bases. Germline V gene data show CDR1 as MGHRA and CDR2 as YSYEKL. The V and J ends lost 1 base and 7 bases, in that order; junction bases with no gene match: 13. The length of the CDR3 is 16 residues.

The chain combines TRBV18 with TRBJ1-3; 8 bases match TRBD1. Looked up from germline, CDR1 is KGHSH and CDR2 is LQKENI. The CDR3 is 16 residues long. After removal of 4 bases from V and 4 bases from J, the junction contained 9 bases not matched to a gene. The CDR3 protein is CASSQGQGLLGNTIYF. In DNA form, the CDR3 reads TGTGCCAGCTCACAAGGACAGGGATTACTGGGAAACACCATATATTTT. The full variable domain, rest sourced from reference TRBV18 and TRBJ1-3, is NAGVMQNPRHLVRRRGQEARLRCSPMKGHSHVYWYRQLPEEGLKFMVYLQKENIIDESGMPKERFSAEFPKEGPSILRIQQVVRGDSAAYFCASSQGQGLLGNTIYFGEGSWLTVV.

The chain has TRBV28 and TRBJ2-1, with a possible D match to TRBD1 (6 bases). Germline values: CDR1 MDHEN, CDR2 SYDVKM. V lost 6 bases and J 3 bases, leaving 18 bases between the germline ends. The CDR3 extends over 16 amino acids. This chain's CDR3 is CASRLETGTFYNEQFF. The CDR3 DNA is TGTGCCAGCAGATTAGAAACAGGGACCTTCTACAATGAGCAGTTCTTC.

This clone appeared a single time. The chain combines TRBV4-3 with TRBJ2-3, with 7 nucleotides matching TRBD1. Trimming cost V 1 base and J 1 base; bases outside gene matches: 11. The CDR3 is 18 residues long. Germline V gene lookup returns CDR1 LGHNA and CDR2 YSLEER. CDR3 amino acids: CASSQGAVSGGGTDTQYF. CDR3 coding DNA: TGCGCCAGCAGCCAAGGTGCGGTATCAGGGGGAGGCACAGATACGCAGTATTTT.

The chain combines TRBV30 with TRBJ2-7, with 7 bases lining up with TRBD2. The V segment lost 5 bases and the J segment 2 bases; nucleotides outside the gene matches: 6. Per germline, CDR1 GTSNPN and CDR2 SVGIG (reference sequence). There are 13 residues in the CDR3. CDR3 amino acids: CAWGGGAPYEQYF. The CDR3 DNA is TGTGCCTGGGGGGGAGGGGCACCCTACGAGCAGTACTTC. Variable domain in full (rest from reference TRBV30 and TRBJ2-7): SQTIHQWPATLVQPVGSPLSLECTVEGTSNPNLYWYRQAAGRGLQLLFYSVGIGQISSEVPQNLSASRPQDRQFILSSKKLLLSDSGFYLCAWGGGAPYEQYFGPGTRLTVT.

The V call is TRBV2, the J call TRBJ1-1; TRBD1 matches at 7 bases. V shed 8 bases, J shed 5 bases, and the junction held 5 bases outside the gene matches. The CDR3 extends over 12 amino acids. The germline V gene encodes CDR1 SNHLY and CDR2 FYNNEI. CDR3 residues: CASHRGITEAFF. The CDR3 DNA reads TGTGCCAGCCACAGGGGAATTACTGAAGCTTTCTTT.

This clone has only a few counts. The chain carries TRBV30 and TRBJ1-4; weak D call: TRBD1 (6 bases). The V gene's germline CDR1 is GTSNPN and CDR2 SVGIG (reference sequence). Trimming shortened V by 7 bases and J by 0 bases, and 24 bases separated the two germline ends. The CDR3 sequence is 18 residues long. CDR3 nucleotide sequence: TGTGCCTTCCCGAATTACAGGGTTTCCCTTGCAACTAATGAAAAACTGTTTTTT. It codes for CAFPNYRVSLATNEKLFF.

V is TRBV5-4 and J is TRBJ2-1; TRBD1 aligns across 10 bases. The CDR3 runs 16 residues. The ends lost 4 bases at V and 6 bases at J; junction bases unmatched: 10. The germline V gene encodes CDR1 SGHNT and CDR2 YYREEE (reference sequence). The CDR3 bases are TGTGCCAGCAGCAGGACAGGGGGTGGTCGTGCCAATGAGCAGTTCTTC. This sequence encodes CASSRTGGGRANEQFF.

V gene TRBV2 combines with J gene TRBJ1-1, with D perhaps TRBD1 (6 bases). This CDR3 is built from 15 residues. Germline CDR1 reads SNHLY; CDR2 reads FYNNEI. V was cut by 6 bases and J by 1 base, with 15 bases left in between. This CDR3 is CASRDAGTPNTEAFF. The CDR3 DNA reads as TGTGCCAGCAGGGATGCCGGGACACCGAACACTGAAGCTTTCTTT.

This chain links TRBV5-8 with TRBJ1-1, with D maybe TRBD1 (5 bases). Trimming removed 4 bases from V and 1 base from J, with 14 bases in between. The CDR3 is 15 residues long. Germline V gene data show CDR1 as SGHTS and CDR2 as YDEGEE. The CDR3 is CASSLHRYGNTEAFF. CDR3 bases: TGTGCCAGCAGCCTCCACAGGTACGGGAACACTGAAGCTTTCTTT. Full variable domain (outside the CDR3, taken from reference TRBV5-8 and TRBJ1-1): EAGVTQSPTHLIKTRGQQATLRCSPISGHTSVYWYQQALGLGLQFLLWYDEGEERNRGNFPPRFSGRQFPNYSSELNVNALELEDSALYLCASSLHRYGNTEAFFGQGTRLTVV.

The chain has TRBV9 and TRBJ1-5, with TRBD1 matching over 7 bases. Germline CDR1 reads SGDLS; CDR2 reads YYNGEE. This CDR3 region has 14 residues. Trimming at V came to 2 bases and at J to 4 bases, leaving 3 bases not matched to a gene. The CDR3 bases are TGTGCCAGCAGCGTTACAGGGGAGAATCAGCCCCAGCATTTT. Protein: CASSVTGENQPQHF.

The V call is TRBV29-1, the J call TRBJ1-6, with 9 bases matching TRBD1. The CDR3 consists of 13 residues. Losses at the gene ends were 5 bases for V and 9 bases for J; bases not matched to a gene: 5. Per germline, CDR1 SQVTM and CDR2 ANQGSEA. The DNA of the CDR3 is TGCAGCGTTAAGACAGGGGGACTTTCACCCCTCCACTTT. Protein product: CSVKTGGLSPLHF.

The chain combines TRBV4-2 with TRBJ2-2; possible D gene TRBD2, 7 bases. The V gene lost 3 bases and the J gene lost 3 bases, with 17 bases spanning the gap. Germline V CDR1 and CDR2: LGHNA, YNFKEQ. The CDR3 contains 17 residues. The CDR3, as DNA: TGTGCCAGCAGCCAGGGCACACTAGGGGGGGACACCGGGGAGCTGTTTTTT. As protein: CASSQGTLGGDTGELFF.

V and J are TRBV28 and TRBJ1-2; tentatively, D is TRBD1 (5 bases). CDR3 size: 16 residues. Germline V gene sequence: CDR1 MDHEN, CDR2 SYDVKM. Trimming took off 3 bases at V and 2 bases at J, with 16 bases between the two ends. This CDR3 is CASSFPQDTLNYGYTF. Here the CDR3 DNA reads TGTGCCAGCAGTTTTCCCCAGGACACCTTAAACTATGGCTACACCTTC.

This chain links TRBV6-2 or TRBV6-3 with TRBJ2-7, with 7 bases aligning to TRBD2. Looked up from germline, CDR1 is MNHEY and CDR2 is SVGEGT. CDR3 length equals 15 residues. With V trimmed by 3 bases and J by 2 bases, 7 bases remained unmatched. CDR3 residues: CASSYRRGGAYEQYF. DNA of the CDR3: TGTGCCAGCAGTTATCGGCGTGGGGGGGCCTACGAGCAGTACTTC.

The count of this clone is one. CDR3 DNA: TGTGCCAGCAGTTTAGGGCAGATCGGAGAAAAACTGTTTTTT. Its protein product is CASSLGQIGEKLFF. This chain joins TRBV28 and TRBJ1-4; D is undetermined. Per germline, CDR1 MDHEN and CDR2 SYDVKM. This CDR3 contains 14 residues. Trimming removed 2 bases from V and 8 bases from J, with 12 bases in between.

The rearrangement uses TRBV6-5 and TRBJ1-2, with 7 bases matching TRBD1. Germline V lookup: CDR1 MNHEY, CDR2 SVGAGI. V trimming: 5 bases; J trimming: 9 bases; junction bases outside the gene matches: 12. There are 14 residues in the CDR3. The CDR3 reads CASSPPRQGESYTF. In DNA, the CDR3 is TGTGCCAGCAGTCCACCGCGACAGGGAGAGAGCTACACCTTC.

The rearrangement joins TRBV4-3 to TRBJ2-1, with TRBD2 identical over 10 bases. V was clipped by 0 bases and J by 7 bases; unmatched bases: 3. Germline values: CDR1 LGHNA, CDR2 YSLEER. This CDR3 has 15 residues. The CDR3 DNA sequence: TGCGCCAGCAGCCAAGACCTAGCGGGAGTTAATGAGCAGTTCTTC. Encoded protein: CASSQDLAGVNEQFF.

This clone was counted a few times. The gene calls are TRBV6-1 and TRBJ1-1; D perhaps matches TRBD1 (5 bases). V lost 1 base and J lost 1, with 16 bases in between. The CDR3 extends over 17 amino acids. Germline assignment: CDR1 MNHNS and CDR2 SASEGT. For the CDR3, the DNA is TGTGCCAGCAGTGAAGACAGGTTTTCCGTGTCGAACACTGAAGCTTTCTTT. This gives the protein CASSEDRFSVSNTEAFF.

The V and J genes are TRBV12-3 or TRBV12-4 and TRBJ1-4; D unclear. There are 12 residues in the CDR3. V was shortened by 5 bases and J by 8 bases, with 9 bases between the two germline ends. As DNA, the CDR3 is TGTGCCAGCAGTGCCAACGGGGAAAAACTGTTTTTT. This translates into CASSANGEKLFF.

The chain employs TRBV20-1 and TRBJ2-4, with 7 positions matching TRBD1. The CDR3 has 17 amino acids. Germline loops: CDR1 DFQATT, CDR2 SNEGSKA (reference sequence). Unmatched junction bases numbered 12, after V lost 3 bases and J lost 1 base. The CDR3 nucleotides are TGCAGTGCTAGTAATAGGGGGCTATCTTTGGCCAAAAACATTCAGTACTTC. It encodes CSASNRGLSLAKNIQYF.

The chain recombines TRBV7-2 with TRBJ1-3, with D possibly matching TRBD1 (5 bases). Trimming pared 1 base from V and 4 bases from J, leaving 11 bases between. The CDR3 consists of 15 residues. Germline values: CDR1 SGHTA, CDR2 FQGNSA. Written as DNA, the CDR3 is TGTGCCAGCAGCTTAGGGGGCGATCCGGGAAACACCATATATTTT. Translating gives CASSLGGDPGNTIYF.